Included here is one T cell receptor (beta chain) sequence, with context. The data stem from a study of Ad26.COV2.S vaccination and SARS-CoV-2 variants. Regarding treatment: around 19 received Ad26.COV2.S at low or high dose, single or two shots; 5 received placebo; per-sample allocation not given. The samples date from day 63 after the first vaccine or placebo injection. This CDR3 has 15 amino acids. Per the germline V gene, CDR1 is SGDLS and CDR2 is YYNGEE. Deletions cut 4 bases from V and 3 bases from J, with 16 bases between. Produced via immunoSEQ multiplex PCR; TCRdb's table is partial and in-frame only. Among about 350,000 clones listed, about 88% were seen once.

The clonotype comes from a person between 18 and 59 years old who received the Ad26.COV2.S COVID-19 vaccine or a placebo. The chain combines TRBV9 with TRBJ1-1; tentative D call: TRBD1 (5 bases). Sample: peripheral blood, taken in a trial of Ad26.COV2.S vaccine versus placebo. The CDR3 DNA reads TGTGCCAGCAGCTCTCCCGGCGGCAGGGACACTGAAGCTTTCTTT. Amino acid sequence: CASSSPGGRDTEAFF. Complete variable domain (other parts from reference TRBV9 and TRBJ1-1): DSGVTQTPKHLITATGQRVTLRCSPRSGDLSVYWYQQSLDQGLQFLIQYYNGEERAKGNILERFSAQQFPDLHSELNLSSLELGDSALYFCASSSPGGRDTEAFFGQGTRLTVV.